This is a list of T cell receptor beta chains from one sample in a study of cytomegalovirus exposure and HLA in healthy donors. Here immunoSEQ multiplex PCR was the method, and the copy in TCRdb shows in-frame clones only, minus some. The sample has some 150,000 clones, 75% to 85% seen once. Input material: PBMCs. These receptors were obtained from a male donor in good health and CMV-seronegative. Each CDR3 is given with its conserved first and last residue. The D gene is left open where the match is weak. The size entry is marked missing in some rows and otherwise reads once, few, many or a size class.

V: TRBV27
D: NA
size: NA
J: TRBJ2-2
DNA: TGTGCCAGCAGTTTTTATCAGGGTGCCGGGGAGCTGTTTTTT
CDR3: CASSFYQGAGELFF

V: TRBV7-6
D: TRBD2
size: NA
J: TRBJ2-7
DNA: TGTGCCAGCAGCCCTGGACTAGCGGGGGGGGAGTACTACGAGCAGTACTTC
CDR3: CASSPGLAGGEYYEQYF

V: TRBV11-2
D: NA
size: NA
J: TRBJ2-5
DNA: TGTGCCAGCAGCTCCGCGGGCCTGCAAGAGACCCAGTACTTC
CDR3: CASSSAGLQETQYF

V: TRBV19
D: TRBD1
size: NA
J: TRBJ1-1
DNA: TGTGCCAGTAGTAAAAAAACAGGGGGCGATGAAGCTTTCTTT
CDR3: CASSKKTGGDEAFF

V: TRBV27
D: NA
size: once
J: TRBJ1-2
DNA: TGTGCCAGCAGTTCCCGGGTCCTCTATGGCTACACCTTC
CDR3: CASSSRVLYGYTF

V: TRBV25-1
D: TRBD2
size: NA
J: TRBJ2-1
DNA: TGTGCCAGCAGCGGGGGGACTAGCGGGGGTTATCTCTACAATGAGCAGTTCTTC
CDR3: CASSGGTSGGYLYNEQFF

V: TRBV7-8
D: NA
size: NA
J: TRBJ1-1
DNA: TGTGCCAGCAGCTCCCTCCCAGAGAACACTGAAGCTTTCTTT
CDR3: CASSSLPENTEAFF

V: TRBV21-1
D: NA
size: NA
J: TRBJ2-5
DNA: TGTGCCAGCAGCAAGACAGCGATGTACCAAGAGACCCAGTACTTC
CDR3: CASSKTAMYQETQYF

V: TRBV6-1
D: TRBD1
size: NA
J: TRBJ1-2
DNA: TGTGCCAGCAGTATAGGGGACAGGGGATATGGCTACACCTTC
CDR3: CASSIGDRGYGYTF

V: TRBV7-8
D: TRBD2
size: NA
J: TRBJ2-7
DNA: TGTGCCAGCAGCTTACATCTAGCGGGTAAAAACGAGCAGTACTTC
CDR3: CASSLHLAGKNEQYF

V: TRBV4-3
D: TRBD1
size: NA
J: TRBJ2-1
DNA: TGCGCCAGCAGCCAAATTCTCACAGGGGGCTACAATGAGCAGTTCTTC
CDR3: CASSQILTGGYNEQFF

V: TRBV11-3
D: NA
size: NA
J: TRBJ2-5
DNA: TGTGCCAGCAGCTTAGAAGGTCAGGGCCAAGAGACCCAGTACTTC
CDR3: CASSLEGQGQETQYF

V: TRBV5-1
D: TRBD1
size: NA
J: TRBJ1-1
DNA: TGCGCCAGCAGCTTACAGGGGAGTTCGGGAGCTTTCTTT
CDR3: CASSLQGSSGAFF

V: TRBV7-2
D: NA
size: NA
J: TRBJ2-6
DNA: TGTGCCAGCAGCTTTGGGAGCGAGGTATCTGGGGCCAACGTCCTGACTTTC
CDR3: CASSFGSEVSGANVLTF

V: TRBV10-3
D: NA
size: NA
J: TRBJ2-2
DNA: TGTGCCATCAGTCTTGGAGGGGCGACGAACACCGGGGAGCTGTTTTTT
CDR3: CAISLGGATNTGELFF

V: TRBV7-2
D: NA
size: once
J: TRBJ1-1
DNA: TGTGCCAGCAGCGGAGAGGCGGGGGTTACTGAAGCTTTCTTT
CDR3: CASSGEAGVTEAFF

V: TRBV7-9
D: NA
size: NA
J: TRBJ1-3
DNA: TGTTCCAGCAGCTTAACGGCATCGGGGGGTGGAAACACCATATATTTT
CDR3: CSSSLTASGGGNTIYF

V: TRBV15
D: TRBD1
size: NA
J: TRBJ1-1
DNA: TGTGCCACCAGCAGGGCCGGGACAGGGAACACTGAAGCTTTCTTT
CDR3: CATSRAGTGNTEAFF

V: TRBV5-1
D: TRBD1
size: few
J: TRBJ2-2
DNA: TGCGCCAGCACTTGGGAGGGACAGGGGCCGACCGGGGAGCTGTTTTTT
CDR3: CASTWEGQGPTGELFF

V: TRBV25-1
D: TRBD2
size: few
J: TRBJ2-2
DNA: TGTGCCAGCAGCAGGGTATCGGGGGGAAACACCGGGGAGCTGTTTTTT
CDR3: CASSRVSGGNTGELFF

V: TRBV29-1
D: TRBD2
size: NA
J: TRBJ2-7
DNA: TGCAGCGTTGGGATGGAGGCGGGGGGCTCCCTCTACGAGCAGTACTTC
CDR3: CSVGMEAGGSLYEQYF

V: TRBV21-1
D: NA
size: NA
J: TRBJ1-1
DNA: TGTGCCAGCAGCAAAACCCCTCGGGACAGGGGGCCGACTGAAGCTTTCTTT
CDR3: CASSKTPRDRGPTEAFF